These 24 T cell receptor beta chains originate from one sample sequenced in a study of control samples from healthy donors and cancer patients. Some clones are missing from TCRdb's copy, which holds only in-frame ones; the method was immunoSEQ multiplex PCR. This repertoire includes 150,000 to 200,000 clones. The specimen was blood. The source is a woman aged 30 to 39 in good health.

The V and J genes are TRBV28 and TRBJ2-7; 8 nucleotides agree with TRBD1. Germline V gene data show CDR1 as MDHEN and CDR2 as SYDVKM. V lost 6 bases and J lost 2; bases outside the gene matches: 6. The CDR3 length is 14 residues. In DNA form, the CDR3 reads TGTGCCAGCAGCCCGGACAGGGCGGCCTACGAGCAGTACTTC. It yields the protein CASSPDRAAYEQYF.

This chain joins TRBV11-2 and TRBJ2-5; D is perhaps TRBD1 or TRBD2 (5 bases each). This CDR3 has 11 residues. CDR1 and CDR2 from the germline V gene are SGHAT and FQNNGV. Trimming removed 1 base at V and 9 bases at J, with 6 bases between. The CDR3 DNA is TGTGCCAGCAGCTTAGTGGGACCCCAGTACTTC. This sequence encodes CASSLVGPQYF.

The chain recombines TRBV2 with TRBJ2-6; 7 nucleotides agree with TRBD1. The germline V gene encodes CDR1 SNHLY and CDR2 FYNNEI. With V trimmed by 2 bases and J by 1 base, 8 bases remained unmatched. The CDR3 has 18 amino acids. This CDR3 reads CASSESQGVHSGANVLTF. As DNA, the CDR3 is TGTGCCAGCAGTGAATCCCAGGGGGTTCATTCTGGGGCCAACGTCCTGACTTTC. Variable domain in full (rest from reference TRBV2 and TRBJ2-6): EPEVTQTPSHQVTQMGQEVILRCVPISNHLYFYWYRQILGQKVEFLVSFYNNEISEKSEIFDDQFSVERPDGSNFTLKIRSTKLEDSAMYFCASSESQGVHSGANVLTFGAGSRLTVL.

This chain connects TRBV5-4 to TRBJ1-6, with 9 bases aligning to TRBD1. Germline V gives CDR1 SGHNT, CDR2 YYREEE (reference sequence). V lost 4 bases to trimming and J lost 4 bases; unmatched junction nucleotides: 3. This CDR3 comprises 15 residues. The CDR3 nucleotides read TGTGCCAGCAGCCGGGGACAGGGTTATAATTCACCCCTCCACTTT. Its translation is CASSRGQGYNSPLHF.

The CDR3 nucleotides read TGCAGTGCTAGTAACAGGGTGAACACTGAAGCTTTCTTT. Translation: CSASNRVNTEAFF. V gene TRBV20-1 combines with J gene TRBJ1-1, with D possibly matching TRBD1 (6 bases). Germline-derived CDR1 and CDR2 are DFQATT and SNEGSKA (reference sequence). The CDR3 totals 13 residues. V lost 3 bases and J 0 bases, leaving 8 bases between the germline ends.

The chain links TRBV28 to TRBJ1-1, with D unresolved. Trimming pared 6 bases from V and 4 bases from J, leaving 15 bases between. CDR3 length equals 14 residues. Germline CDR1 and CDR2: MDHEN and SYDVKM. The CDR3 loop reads CASSLPTVRTEAFF. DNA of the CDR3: TGTGCCAGCAGCCTTCCCACAGTGCGCACTGAAGCTTTCTTT.

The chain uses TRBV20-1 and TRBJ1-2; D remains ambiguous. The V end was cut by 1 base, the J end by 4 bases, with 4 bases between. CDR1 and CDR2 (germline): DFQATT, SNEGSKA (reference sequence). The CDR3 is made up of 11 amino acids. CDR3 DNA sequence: TGCAGTGCTAGAGGCATCTATGGCTACACCTTC. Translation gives CSARGIYGYTF.

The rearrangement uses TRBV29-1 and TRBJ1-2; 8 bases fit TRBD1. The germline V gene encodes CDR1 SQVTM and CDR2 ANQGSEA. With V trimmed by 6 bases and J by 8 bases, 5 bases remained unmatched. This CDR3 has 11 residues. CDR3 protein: CSVMTGAGYTF. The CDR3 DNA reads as TGCAGCGTGATGACAGGGGCCGGCTACACCTTC.

CDR3 DNA: TGTGCCAGCAGTGATCCCTTAAGCTCCTATAATTCACCCCTCCACTTT. It yields the protein CASSDPLSSYNSPLHF. This rearrangement joins TRBV6-1 to TRBJ1-6, with unresolved D. Germline values: CDR1 MNHNS, CDR2 SASEGT. V lost 3 bases and J lost 0, with 9 bases in between. This CDR3 spans 16 amino acids.

The CDR3 nucleotides are TGTGCCAGCAGCCAGAGACTGTTTTCACCCCTCCACTTT. Its protein product is CASSQRLFSPLHF. V gene TRBV11-2 combines with J gene TRBJ1-6, with D hard to call. The V gene's germline CDR1 is SGHAT and CDR2 FQNNGV. V was pared by 5 bases and J by 9 bases, with 11 bases between. This CDR3 comprises 13 residues.

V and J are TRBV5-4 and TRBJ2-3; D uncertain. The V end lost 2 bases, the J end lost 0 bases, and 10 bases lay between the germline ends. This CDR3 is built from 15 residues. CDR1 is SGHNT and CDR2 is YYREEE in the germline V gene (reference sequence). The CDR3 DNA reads TGTGCCAGCAGCTTCAGCAGCAGTAGCACAGATACGCAGTATTTT. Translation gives CASSFSSSSTDTQYF.

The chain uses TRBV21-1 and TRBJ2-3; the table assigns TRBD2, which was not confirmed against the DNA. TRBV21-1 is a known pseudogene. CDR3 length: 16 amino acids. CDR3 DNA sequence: TGTGCCAGCAGCAAAGCGCGGGGAGTCTCCTTTTTTCCTCAGTATTTT. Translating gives CASSKARGVSFFPQYF.

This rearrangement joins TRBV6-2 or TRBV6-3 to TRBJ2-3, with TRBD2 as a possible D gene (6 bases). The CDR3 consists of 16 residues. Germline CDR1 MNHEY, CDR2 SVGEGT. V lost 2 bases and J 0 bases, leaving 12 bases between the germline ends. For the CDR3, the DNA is TGTGCCAGCAGTTACCTGTTTAGCGGTAGCACAGATACGCAGTATTTT. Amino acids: CASSYLFSGSTDTQYF.

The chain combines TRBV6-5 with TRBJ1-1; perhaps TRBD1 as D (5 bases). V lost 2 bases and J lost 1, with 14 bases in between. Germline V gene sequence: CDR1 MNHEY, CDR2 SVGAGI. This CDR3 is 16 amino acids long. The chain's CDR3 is CASSYPRGGTNTEAFF. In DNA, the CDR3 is TGTGCCAGCAGTTACCCTCGCGGGGGGACGAACACTGAAGCTTTCTTT.

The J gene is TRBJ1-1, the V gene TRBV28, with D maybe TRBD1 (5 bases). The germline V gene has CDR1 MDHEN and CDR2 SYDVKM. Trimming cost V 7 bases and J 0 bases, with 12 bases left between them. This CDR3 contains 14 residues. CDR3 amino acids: CASTGQLMNTEAFF. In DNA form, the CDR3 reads TGTGCCAGCACCGGACAACTAATGAACACTGAAGCTTTCTTT.

The CDR3 DNA reads as TGTGCCAGTAGTCCAGCGAGCGGGGGCTCCTACAATGAGCAGTTCTTC. Residues: CASSPASGGSYNEQFF. The chain uses TRBV19 and TRBJ2-1; 8 nucleotides line up with TRBD2. V gave up 5 bases and J gave up 0 bases; unmatched junction bases: 6. There are 16 residues in the CDR3. Germline CDR1 reads LNHDA; CDR2 reads SQIVND (reference sequence). Full variable domain (missing parts from reference TRBV19 and TRBJ2-1): DGGITQSPKYLFRKEGQNVTLSCEQNLNHDAMYWYRQDPGQGLRLIYYSQIVNDFQKGDIAEGYSVSREKKESFPLTVTSAQKNPTAFYLCASSPASGGSYNEQFFGPGTRLTVL.

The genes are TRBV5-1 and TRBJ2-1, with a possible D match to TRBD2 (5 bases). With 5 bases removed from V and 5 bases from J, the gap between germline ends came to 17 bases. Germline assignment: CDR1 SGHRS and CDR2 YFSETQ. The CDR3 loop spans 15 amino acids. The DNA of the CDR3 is TGCGCCAGCAGTCAGGCCGGCTCGGGGAACAATGAGCAGTTCTTC. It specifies CASSQAGSGNNEQFF.

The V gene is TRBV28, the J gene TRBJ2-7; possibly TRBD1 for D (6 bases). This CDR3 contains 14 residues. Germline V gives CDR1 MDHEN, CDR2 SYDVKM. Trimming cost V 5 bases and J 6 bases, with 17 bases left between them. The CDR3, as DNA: TGTGCCAGCAGTCCAGGGGATGTAAGAGGCGAGCAGTACTTC. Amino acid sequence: CASSPGDVRGEQYF.

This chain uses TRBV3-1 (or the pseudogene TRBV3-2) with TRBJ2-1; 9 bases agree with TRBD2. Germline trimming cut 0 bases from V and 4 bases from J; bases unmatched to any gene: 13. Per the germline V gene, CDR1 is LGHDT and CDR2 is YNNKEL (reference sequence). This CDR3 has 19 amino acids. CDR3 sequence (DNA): TGTGCCAGCAGCCAAGAAAAGTGGTGGGCTAGCGGGAAATACAATGAGCAGTTCTTC. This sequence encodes CASSQEKWWASGKYNEQFF.

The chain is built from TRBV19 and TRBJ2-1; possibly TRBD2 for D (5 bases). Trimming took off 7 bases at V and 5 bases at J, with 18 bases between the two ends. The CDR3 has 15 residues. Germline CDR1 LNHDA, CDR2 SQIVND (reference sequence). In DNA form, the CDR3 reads TGTGCCAGTACCCCGGGGAATGTAGGACACAATGAGCAGTTCTTC. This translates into CASTPGNVGHNEQFF. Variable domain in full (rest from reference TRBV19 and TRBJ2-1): DGGITQSPKYLFRKEGQNVTLSCEQNLNHDAMYWYRQDPGQGLRLIYYSQIVNDFQKGDIAEGYSVSREKKESFPLTVTSAQKNPTAFYLCASTPGNVGHNEQFFGPGTRLTVL.

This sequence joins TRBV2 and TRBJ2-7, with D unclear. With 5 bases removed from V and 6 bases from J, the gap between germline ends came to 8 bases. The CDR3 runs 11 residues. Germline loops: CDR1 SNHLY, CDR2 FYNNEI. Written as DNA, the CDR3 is TGTGCCAGCAGTTGGACGCGCGAGCAGTACTTC. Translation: CASSWTREQYF.

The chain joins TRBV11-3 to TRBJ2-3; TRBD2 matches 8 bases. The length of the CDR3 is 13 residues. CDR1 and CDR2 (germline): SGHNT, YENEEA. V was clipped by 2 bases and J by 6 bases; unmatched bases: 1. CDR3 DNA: TGTGCCAGCAGCTTACAGCGGGGGGATACGCAGTATTTT. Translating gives CASSLQRGDTQYF. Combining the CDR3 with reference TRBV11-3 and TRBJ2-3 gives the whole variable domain EAGVVQSPRYKIIEKKQPVAFWCNPISGHNTLYWYLQNLGQGPELLIRYENEEAVDDSQLPKDRFSAERLKGVDSTLKIQPAELGDSAVYLCASSLQRGDTQYFGPGTRLTVL.

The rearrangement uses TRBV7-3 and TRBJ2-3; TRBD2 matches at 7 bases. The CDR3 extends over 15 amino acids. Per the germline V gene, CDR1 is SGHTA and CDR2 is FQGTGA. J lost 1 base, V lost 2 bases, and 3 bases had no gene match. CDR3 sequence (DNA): TGTGCCAGCAGCTTAGCGGGGGTGGGCACAGATACGCAGTATTTT. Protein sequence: CASSLAGVGTDTQYF.

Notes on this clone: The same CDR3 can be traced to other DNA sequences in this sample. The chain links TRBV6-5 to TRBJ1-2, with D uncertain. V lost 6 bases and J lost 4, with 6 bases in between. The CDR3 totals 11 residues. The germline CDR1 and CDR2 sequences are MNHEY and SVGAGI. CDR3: CASRVGYGYTF. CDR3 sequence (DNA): TGTGCCAGCAGGGTTGGCTATGGCTACACCTTC.